Below are 15 T cell receptor beta chains sequenced from a single sample in a study of T-cell reconstitution after alpha-beta-depleted transplantation in children. TCRbeta library construction was performed incorporating unique molecular identifiers. TCRdb itself ran the PCR reads through MiXCR, one entry per CDR3 protein. This sample has roughly 240,000 distinct CDR3 sequences, with 6.5% to 10% found just once. This specimen was PBMCs, mostly from graft donor cells, taken 180 days after TCRalphabeta/CD19-depleted stem cell transplant. The receptors originated from a male patient between 5 and 17 years old who had a stem cell transplant for acute lymphoblastic leukemia, so the T cells may come from the graft donor.

Ten or more counts support this clonotype. The rearrangement uses TRBV19 and TRBJ2-3; 8 bases agree with TRBD1. V lost 4 bases and J lost 1; bases outside the gene matches: 4. The CDR3 runs to 15 residues. Germline CDR1 and CDR2: LNHDA and SQIVND (reference sequence). For the CDR3, the DNA is TGTGCCAGTAGTACCGGACAGGGCGGCACAGATACGCAGTATTTT. This encodes CASSTGQGGTDTQYF.

This clonotype has at least ten counts. The chain is built from TRBV20-1 and TRBJ2-7; D uncertain. Trimming cost V 1 base and J 2 bases, with 9 bases left between them. The CDR3 covers 13 residues. The germline V gene encodes CDR1 DFQATT and CDR2 SNEGSKA (reference sequence). The CDR3 is CSARVNLPYEQYF. The DNA of the CDR3 is TGCAGTGCTAGAGTCAACCTTCCCTACGAGCAGTACTTC.

In this sample, this clonotype turned up many times. The chain links TRBV5-1 to TRBJ1-1; no reliable D call. V was cut by 4 bases and J by 1 base, with 8 bases left in between. The CDR3 is 13 residues long. Looked up from germline, CDR1 is SGHRS and CDR2 is YFSETQ. CDR3 nucleotide sequence: TGCGCCAGCAGCCATACAGAGAACACTGAAGCTTTCTTT. Translated: CASSHTENTEAFF.

This clonotype was detected once. A much larger clone is a single base away; this may be a read error. The chain combines TRBV19 with TRBJ2-1; D unresolved. V gave up 5 bases and J gave up 7 bases, with 6 bases separating them. Germline V gene sequence: CDR1 LNHDA, CDR2 SQIVND (reference sequence). The CDR3 contains 11 residues. The CDR3: CASSHRNEQFF. DNA for the CDR3: TGTGCCAGTAGTCACCGAAATGAGCAGTTCTTC.

This clonotype was seen repeatedly, ten times or more. The chain uses TRBV12-3 or TRBV12-4 and TRBJ1-4, with TRBD1 matching over 9 bases. The junction had 7 bases not matched to a gene; V was cut back by 6 bases and J by 8 bases. This CDR3 comprises 14 residues. The CDR3 bases are TGTGCCAGCAGCCGGGGACAGGGTAAAGAAAAACTGTTTTTT. This sequence encodes CASSRGQGKEKLFF.

This clonotype was observed many times. The V and J genes are TRBV11-2 and TRBJ2-7, with 10 nucleotides matching TRBD2. The CDR3 extends over 19 amino acids. V lost 0 bases and J lost 1; bases outside the gene matches: 12. The germline gives CDR1 SGHAT, CDR2 FQNNGV. CDR3 DNA sequence: TGTGCCAGCAGCTTAGATCCTCGAAGCGGGGGGGGTAGGTCCTACGAGCAGTACTTC. Its protein product is CASSLDPRSGGGRSYEQYF.

This clonotype was detected ten times or more. This chain joins TRBV27 and TRBJ2-1; TRBD2 might be the D (6 bases). V was pared by 6 bases and J by 3 bases, with 12 bases between. Per the germline V gene, CDR1 is MNHEY and CDR2 is SMNVEV (reference sequence). The CDR3 is made up of 14 amino acids. The CDR3 bases are TGTGCCAGCAGAAGGTGGGGAGGCTACAATGAGCAGTTCTTC. The encoded protein is CASRRWGGYNEQFF.

There are a few counts of this clonotype. This rearrangement joins TRBV6-2 or TRBV6-3 to TRBJ2-3; 8 positions agree with TRBD1. This CDR3 contains 17 residues. Germline-derived CDR1 and CDR2 are MNHEY and SVGEGT. V lost 2 bases and J lost 0; bases outside the gene matches: 7. The CDR3 nucleotides are TGTGCCAGCAGTTACCCGGACAGGGAACCTAGCACAGATACGCAGTATTTT. Translation: CASSYPDREPSTDTQYF.

This clonotype was seen repeatedly, ten times or more. The J gene is TRBJ2-7, the V gene TRBV7-3; D gene uncertain. CDR3 length: 10 residues. In germline, CDR1 is SGHTA, CDR2 FQGTGA. Between the trimmed V and J ends, which lost 2 bases and 6 bases, there was a span of 2 bases. The CDR3 loop is CASSLFEQYF. Written as DNA, the CDR3 is TGTGCCAGCAGCTTATTCGAGCAGTACTTC.

This clonotype was observed at least ten times. The chain joins TRBV11-2 to TRBJ2-5; no definite D call. CDR1 is SGHAT, CDR2 FQNNGV, per germline. There are 12 residues in the CDR3. Trimming cost V 1 base and J 6 bases, with 6 bases left between them. CDR3 bases: TGTGCCAGCAGCTTAGGGGTGCAGACCCAGTACTTC. This sequence encodes CASSLGVQTQYF.

This clonotype was counted ten times or more. The J gene is TRBJ1-1, the V gene TRBV9; the D gene is possibly TRBD1 (6 bases). Looked up from germline, CDR1 is SGDLS and CDR2 is YYNGEE. The CDR3 spans 15 residues. Trimming stripped 0 bases from V and 3 bases from J, with 12 bases between. The CDR3 here is CASSVVGGEDTEAFF. The CDR3, as DNA: TGTGCCAGCAGCGTAGTAGGGGGTGAGGACACTGAAGCTTTCTTT.

This clonotype was detected ten times or more. The rearrangement uses TRBV6-2 or TRBV6-3 and TRBJ2-7; a possible D gene is TRBD2 (6 bases). In germline, CDR1 is MNHEY, CDR2 SVGEGT. V was cut by 10 bases and J by 1 base, with 11 bases left in between. The CDR3 is 12 residues long. The CDR3 is CATQEGSYEQYF. The CDR3 bases are TGTGCCACCCAGGAGGGTTCCTACGAGCAGTACTTC.

This clonotype was detected many times. The V gene is TRBV7-2, the J gene TRBJ1-2; no firm D call. This CDR3 is 14 amino acids long. Germline V CDR1 and CDR2: SGHTA, FQGNSA. The V gene lost 8 bases and the J gene lost 0 bases, with 13 bases spanning the gap. The CDR3 reads CASARSSANYGYTF. The CDR3 region has the DNA TGTGCCAGCGCAAGATCGTCCGCTAACTATGGCTACACCTTC. Together with reference TRBV7-2 and TRBJ1-2, the CDR3 gives the full variable domain: GAGVSQSPSNKVTEKGKDVELRCDPISGHTALYWYRQSLGQGLEFLIYFQGNSAPDKSGLPSDRFSAERTGGSVSTLTIQRTQQEDSAVYLCASARSSANYGYTFGSGTRLTVV.

This clonotype was seen repeatedly, ten times or more. The chain combines TRBV6-1 with TRBJ2-7; 9 bases agree with TRBD1. CDR1 is MNHNS and CDR2 is SASEGT in the germline V gene. This CDR3 has 14 amino acids. J lost 5 bases, V lost 8 bases, and 10 bases had no gene match. CDR3 region: CASLKGQGVHEQYF. The CDR3 nucleotides read TGTGCCAGCCTGAAGGGACAGGGTGTCCACGAGCAGTACTTC.

This clonotype has ten or more counts. The chain couples TRBV3-1 to TRBJ1-2, with TRBD1 as a possible D gene (5 bases). The V gene's germline CDR1 is LGHDT and CDR2 YNNKEL (reference sequence). V shed 3 bases and J shed 5 bases, with 13 bases lying between them. The CDR3 is made up of 14 amino acids. CDR3 sequence: CASSQGGLKYGYTF. The CDR3, as DNA: TGTGCCAGCAGCCAGGGGGGTTTGAAGTATGGCTACACCTTC.